A single sample gave rise to the 24 T cell receptor beta chains below, sequenced in a study of cytomegalovirus exposure and HLA in healthy donors. Amplification used 60 Vbeta primers and 13 Jbeta primers. Assay: immunoSEQ multiplex PCR; the TCRdb copy retains only in-frame clones and omits some. The sample lists 130,000 or so clones, approximately 85% occurring once. Sequencing was performed on PBMCs. The receptors shown here come from a woman between 40 and 50 years old in good health and CMV-seronegative.

The chain links TRBV30 to TRBJ1-1; D unresolved. Deletions cut 0 bases from V and 8 bases from J, with 13 bases between. Germline V CDR1 and CDR2: GTSNPN, SVGIG (reference sequence). The CDR3 spans 13 residues. The CDR3 loop reads CAWSVGVRLEAFF. As DNA, the CDR3 is TGTGCCTGGAGTGTAGGCGTCAGGCTGGAAGCTTTCTTT.

The chain couples TRBV7-9 to TRBJ1-5, with D maybe TRBD1 (5 bases). The CDR3 contains 14 residues. V was cut by 3 bases and J by 3 bases, with 9 bases left in between. Germline assignment: CDR1 SEHNR and CDR2 FQNEAQ (reference sequence). CDR3 amino acids: CASSLAGSNQPQHF. The CDR3 DNA reads as TGTGCCAGCAGCTTGGCAGGGTCCAATCAGCCCCAGCATTTT.

The chain has TRBV11-2 and TRBJ1-1, with a possible D match to TRBD1 (6 bases). CDR3 length: 12 amino acids. Germline V lookup: CDR1 SGHAT, CDR2 FQNNGV. The ends were cut back, 5 bases at V and 11 bases at J, with 15 bases in the middle. CDR3 DNA: TGTGCCAGCAGCGTTGGCAGGGGAGAGGCTTTCTTT. Protein product: CASSVGRGEAFF.

J is TRBJ2-7 and V is TRBV11-3; no reliable D call. Germline V gene data show CDR1 as SGHNT and CDR2 as YENEEA. The CDR3 spans 16 residues. V was pared by 5 bases and J by 3 bases, with 20 bases between. The CDR3 sequence is CASSRWVGRQGYEQYF. The DNA for the CDR3 is TGTGCCAGCAGCCGCTGGGTGGGCCGCCAAGGCTACGAGCAGTACTTC. Complete variable domain (other parts from reference TRBV11-3 and TRBJ2-7): EAGVVQSPRYKIIEKKQPVAFWCNPISGHNTLYWYLQNLGQGPELLIRYENEEAVDDSQLPKDRFSAERLKGVDSTLKIQPAELGDSAVYLCASSRWVGRQGYEQYFGPGTRLTVT.

The V and J genes are TRBV7-2 and TRBJ2-1; no clear D gene. The CDR3 runs to 15 residues. The germline V and J ends were trimmed by 5 bases and 0 bases, with 11 bases remaining between them. Germline-derived CDR1 and CDR2 are SGHTA and FQGNSA. The CDR3 DNA reads as TGTGCCAGCAGCCCCTCCGGTTTCTCCTACAATGAGCAGTTCTTC. It yields the protein CASSPSGFSYNEQFF. Filled out from reference TRBV7-2 and TRBJ2-1, the complete variable domain reads GAGVSQSPSNKVTEKGKDVELRCDPISGHTALYWYRQSLGQGLEFLIYFQGNSAPDKSGLPSDRFSAERTGGSVSTLTIQRTQQEDSAVYLCASSPSGFSYNEQFFGPGTRLTVL.

This chain joins TRBV7-9 and TRBJ2-2; 8 bases are shared with TRBD1. The germline gives CDR1 SEHNR, CDR2 FQNEAQ (reference sequence). After removal of 4 bases from V and 7 bases from J, the junction contained 5 bases not matched to a gene. The CDR3 consists of 14 residues. In nucleotides, the CDR3 is TGTGCCAGCAGCTCTCACAGGGGGGACGGGGAGCTGTTTTTT. Translation: CASSSHRGDGELFF.

The chain combines TRBV28 with TRBJ2-3; the match to TRBD1 covers 10 bases. Germline-derived CDR1 and CDR2 are MDHEN and SYDVKM. The CDR3 is 16 amino acids. Trimming took 5 bases from V and 8 from J; bases not matched to a gene: 13. Here the CDR3 reads CASSLLGDRGAGTQYF. The CDR3 nucleotides read TGTGCCAGCAGTCTCCTTGGGGACAGGGGTGCTGGTACGCAGTATTTT.

Here the CDR3 reads CASSSVMQYF. CDR3 DNA sequence: TGTGCCAGCAGCTCGGTTATGCAGTACTTC. The chain couples TRBV28 to TRBJ2-7, with D unresolved. This CDR3 spans 10 amino acids. CDR1 and CDR2 (germline): MDHEN, SYDVKM. Trimming left V 6 bases short and J 9 bases short, with 9 bases between. Variable domain in full (rest from reference TRBV28 and TRBJ2-7): DVKVTQSSRYLVKRTGEKVFLECVQDMDHENMFWYRQDPGLGLRLIYFSYDVKMKEKGDIPEGYSVSREKKERFSLILESASTNQTSMYLCASSSVMQYFGPGTRLTVT.

The genes are TRBV5-4 and TRBJ2-1, with 9 bases matching TRBD2. The CDR3 has 14 amino acids. J was trimmed by 3 bases and V by 6 bases; bases with no gene match: 4. The germline gives CDR1 SGHNT, CDR2 YYREEE (reference sequence). CDR3 loop: CASNSGGGYNEQFF. In DNA form, the CDR3 reads TGTGCCAGCAATAGCGGGGGAGGCTACAATGAGCAGTTCTTC.

The chain carries TRBV27 and TRBJ2-3; 7 bases map to TRBD2. The germline CDR1 and CDR2 sequences are MNHEY and SMNVEV (reference sequence). V shed 5 bases, J shed 9 bases, and the junction held 11 bases outside the gene matches. The CDR3 is 14 amino acids. CDR3 protein: CASSTGTTYPTQYF. The CDR3 DNA follows: TGTGCCAGCAGTACGGGGACTACCTACCCCACGCAGTATTTT.

The rearrangement joins TRBV13 to TRBJ2-2, with TRBD1 identical over 7 bases. CDR3 length: 19 amino acids. The germline V gene encodes CDR1 PRHDT and CDR2 FYEKMQ (reference sequence). Unmatched junction bases numbered 17, after V lost 6 bases and J lost 1 base. CDR3 sequence reads: CASSPPPGQASGNTGELFF. The CDR3 coding sequence is TGTGCCAGCAGTCCTCCCCCCGGACAGGCCAGCGGGAACACCGGGGAGCTGTTTTTT.

The V call is TRBV4-1, the J call TRBJ2-1; 11 bases map to TRBD1. There are 18 residues in the CDR3. With V trimmed by 1 base and J by 4 bases, 9 bases remained unmatched. Germline lookup yields CDR1 MGHRA and CDR2 YSYEKL. The CDR3 here is CASSQVPGGQGVYNEQFF. CDR3 DNA sequence: TGCGCCAGCAGCCAAGTCCCAGGGGGACAGGGGGTGTACAATGAGCAGTTCTTC.

This chain connects TRBV7-9 to TRBJ1-4; D is undetermined. This CDR3 has 12 residues. Trimming cost V 6 bases and J 3 bases, with 5 bases left between them. Germline assignment: CDR1 SEHNR and CDR2 FQNEAQ (reference sequence). This CDR3 is CASRRSNEKLFF. The CDR3 DNA sequence: TGTGCCAGCAGGAGATCTAATGAAAAACTGTTTTTT.

V and J are TRBV5-1 and TRBJ1-2; 7 bases align to TRBD1. Germline lookup yields CDR1 SGHRS and CDR2 YFSETQ. The trim removed 4 bases at V and 6 bases at J, leaving 3 bases unmatched. The CDR3 is 12 residues long. The CDR3 protein is CASSPTGNGYTF. CDR3 DNA: TGCGCCAGCAGCCCGACAGGGAATGGCTACACCTTC.

The V gene is TRBV28, the J gene TRBJ2-7, with D tentatively TRBD1 (5 bases). Germline CDR1 is MDHEN and CDR2 is SYDVKM. Trimming took off 3 bases at V and 6 bases at J, with 15 bases between the two ends. The CDR3 consists of 14 residues. The CDR3: CASSFPLRGSEQYF. CDR3 nucleotide sequence: TGTGCCAGCAGTTTCCCCCTAAGGGGCTCCGAGCAGTACTTC.

V and J are TRBV4-3 and TRBJ1-1; tentative D call: TRBD1 (5 bases). The V and J ends lost 1 base and 3 bases respectively, with 15 bases between them. Germline V gives CDR1 LGHNA, CDR2 YSLEER. The CDR3 extends over 16 amino acids. CDR3 DNA sequence: TGCGCCAGCAGCCAAGCCCACAGGCTGGGGTACACTGAAGCTTTCTTT. Encoded protein: CASSQAHRLGYTEAFF.

The V and J genes are TRBV9 and TRBJ1-5; no reliable D call. The germline V and J ends were trimmed by 0 bases and 4 bases, with 8 bases remaining between them. Germline V gives CDR1 SGDLS, CDR2 YYNGEE. This CDR3 has 14 amino acids. For the CDR3, the DNA is TGTGCCAGCAGCGTAGACAGCTCAAATCAGCCCCAGCATTTT. Its translation is CASSVDSSNQPQHF.

The CDR3 DNA sequence: TGCGCCAGCAGCTTGGGACAGGGTGCGGTTTTTAATGAAAAACTGTTTTTT. It is translated as CASSLGQGAVFNEKLFF. This chain uses TRBV5-1 with TRBJ1-4, with 7 bases matching TRBD1. Germline V gives CDR1 SGHRS, CDR2 YFSETQ. After removal of 0 bases from V and 4 bases from J, the junction contained 9 bases not matched to a gene. The CDR3 is made up of 17 amino acids.

As concerns this clone: A junction end diverges from the germline sequence, so it may reflect a read error. This chain connects TRBV13 to TRBJ2-4; no definite D call. Germline values: CDR1 PRHDT, CDR2 FYEKMQ (reference sequence). There are 12 residues in the CDR3. CDR3 protein: CASSLQQSNQCF. CDR3 nucleotides: TGTGCCAGCAGCTTACAACAGTCTAATCAATGCTTC.

The chain uses TRBV5-1 and TRBJ1-2; D is undetermined. Germline lookup yields CDR1 SGHRS and CDR2 YFSETQ. The V end lost 0 bases, the J end lost 1 base, and 7 bases lay between the germline ends. The CDR3 extends over 14 amino acids. The CDR3 spells CASSLATVNYGYTF. The CDR3 DNA reads as TGCGCCAGCAGCTTGGCCACAGTTAACTATGGCTACACCTTC.

The rearrangement uses TRBV29-1 and TRBJ2-7, with 7 positions matching TRBD2. The germline CDR1 and CDR2 sequences are SQVTM and ANQGSEA. The CDR3 is 15 residues long. V shed 5 bases and J 1 base; nucleotides not matched to a gene: 11. CDR3 nucleotides: TGCAGCGTTAAGGACGGCGAGGGAGGGTCCTACGAGCAGTACTTC. Its protein is CSVKDGEGGSYEQYF.

The chain carries TRBV7-2 and TRBJ1-1, with TRBD1 identical over 7 bases. This CDR3 comprises 12 residues. Germline V CDR1 and CDR2: SGHTA, FQGNSA. V gave up 0 bases and J gave up 9 bases; unmatched junction bases: 1. The CDR3 DNA reads as TGTGCCAGCAGCTTAGCGGGACAGAAAGCTTTCTTT. Residues: CASSLAGQKAFF.

This clone was found once. This chain uses TRBV21-1 with TRBJ1-4; the D call of TRBD1 is as the table states it, not checked on the DNA. TRBV21-1 is labeled a pseudogene. This CDR3 has 17 residues. The CDR3 is CASSIKEQVATNEKLFF. For the CDR3, the DNA is TGTGCCAGCAGCATAAAGGAACAGGTTGCAACTAATGAAAAACTGTTTTTT.

This clone was observed a handful of times. This chain links TRBV7-9 with TRBJ1-3; D gene uncertain. Germline CDR1 is SEHNR and CDR2 is FQNEAQ (reference sequence). Trimming cost V 5 bases and J 4 bases, with 9 bases left between them. This CDR3 has 13 residues. The CDR3 nucleotides are TGTGCCAGCAGCATAGACGGGGGAAACACCATATATTTT. Its protein product is CASSIDGGNTIYF.